Following are 27 T cell receptor beta chains from one sample sequenced in a study of PD-L1 blockade in urothelial cancer. Profiling relied on immunoSEQ multiplex PCR, and the TCRdb table lists in-frame clones only, not all of them. The sample records around 14,000 clones, approximately 90% being singletons. The specimen was PBMCs, collected around atezolizumab (anti-PD-L1) treatment. These TCRs come from an older man with urothelial cancer.

The rearrangement links TRBV6-1 to TRBJ2-7; no definite D call. Germline V gene data show CDR1 as MNHNS and CDR2 as SASEGT. CDR3 length equals 17 residues. Deletions cut 2 bases from V and 3 bases from J, with 20 bases between. The CDR3 protein is CASSETPPRQFLYEQYF. CDR3 DNA sequence: TGTGCCAGCAGTGAAACCCCGCCTAGGCAGTTTCTCTACGAGCAGTACTTC.

This chain joins TRBV5-1 and TRBJ2-5, with 10 positions matching TRBD2. The CDR3 runs 15 residues. The V gene's germline CDR1 is SGHRS and CDR2 YFSETQ. V gave up 3 bases and J gave up 2 bases; unmatched junction bases: 4. The DNA of the CDR3 is TGCGCCAGCAGCTCCCAGCGGGGGGGACAAGAGACCCAGTACTTC. It is translated as CASSSQRGGQETQYF. The variable domain in full, completed from reference TRBV5-1 and TRBJ2-5, reads KAGVTQTPRYLIKTRGQQVTLSCSPISGHRSVSWYQQTPGQGLQFLFEYFSETQRNKGNFPGRFSGRQFSNSRSEMNVSTLELGDSALYLCASSSQRGGQETQYFGPGTRLLVL.

The chain carries TRBV7-8 and TRBJ1-1; TRBD1 is a possible D gene (6 bases). The V end lost 1 base, the J end lost 8 bases, and 14 bases lay between the germline ends. Germline CDR1 reads SGHVS; CDR2 reads FQNEAQ. This CDR3 spans 14 amino acids. CDR3 sequence reads: CASSLGLTGFEAFF. The CDR3 region has the DNA TGTGCCAGCAGCTTAGGGCTTACAGGGTTCGAAGCTTTCTTT. The entire variable domain, with the rest obtained from reference TRBV7-8 and TRBJ1-1, is as follows: GAGVSQSPRYKVAKRGQDVALRCDPISGHVSLFWYQQALGQGPEFLTYFQNEAQLDKSGLPSDRFFAERPEGSVSTLKIQRTQQEDSAVYLCASSLGLTGFEAFFGQGTRLTVV.

V gene TRBV5-1 combines with J gene TRBJ2-1, with a possible D match to TRBD2 (5 bases). The germline V gene has CDR1 SGHRS and CDR2 YFSETQ. The CDR3 spans 15 residues. V was clipped by 0 bases and J by 4 bases, with 11 bases between them. CDR3 residues: CASSLGGGEYNEQFF. For the CDR3, the DNA is TGCGCCAGCAGCTTGGGGGGTGGGGAGTACAATGAGCAGTTCTTC.

V and J are TRBV5-5 and TRBJ1-3, with D unclear. CDR3 size: 19 residues. CDR1 SGHKS and CDR2 YYEKEE come from the germline V gene (reference sequence). Trimming cost V 4 bases and J 1 base, with 24 bases left between them. CDR3 DNA sequence: TGTGCCAGCAGCCCCGGATGGGTCTGGGCGGGCGCTTCTGGAAACACCATATATTTT. Its protein is CASSPGWVWAGASGNTIYF.

The chain couples TRBV27 to TRBJ2-3; D possibly corresponds to TRBD2 (7 bases). Germline V gene lookup returns CDR1 MNHEY and CDR2 SMNVEV (reference sequence). The CDR3 runs to 15 residues. With 3 bases removed from V and 2 bases from J, the gap between germline ends came to 12 bases. CDR3 in DNA: TGTGCCAGCAGTTTCGGCGGGGGCCTCACAGATACGCAGTATTTT. It specifies CASSFGGGLTDTQYF.

This clone appeared a few times. V is TRBV5-1 and J is TRBJ1-5; D unresolved. From germline, CDR1 is SGHRS and CDR2 YFSETQ. Trimming removed 4 bases from V and 0 bases from J, with 8 bases in between. The CDR3 loop spans 14 amino acids. The CDR3 loop reads CASSDGYSNQPQHF. The CDR3 DNA reads TGCGCCAGCAGCGACGGGTATAGCAATCAGCCCCAGCATTTT. Full variable domain (rest looked up from reference TRBV5-1 and TRBJ1-5): KAGVTQTPRYLIKTRGQQVTLSCSPISGHRSVSWYQQTPGQGLQFLFEYFSETQRNKGNFPGRFSGRQFSNSRSEMNVSTLELGDSALYLCASSDGYSNQPQHFGDGTRLSIL.

The V gene is TRBV5-6, the J gene TRBJ1-2, with unresolved D. Germline V lookup: CDR1 SGHDT, CDR2 YYEEEE. This CDR3 has 15 amino acids. V was shortened by 4 bases and J by 4 bases, with 17 bases between the two germline ends. CDR3 nucleotide sequence: TGTGCCAGCAGCCCAGTCTCGAGGAGTGGCTATGGCTACACCTTC. Translation: CASSPVSRSGYGYTF. Full variable domain (rest looked up from reference TRBV5-6 and TRBJ1-2): DAGVTQSPTHLIKTRGQQVTLRCSPKSGHDTVSWYQQALGQGPQFIFQYYEEEERQRGNFPDRFSGHQFPNYSSELNVNALLLGDSALYLCASSPVSRSGYGYTFGSGTRLTVV.

The chain recombines TRBV5-1 with TRBJ2-1, with 13 nucleotides matching TRBD2. Germline V CDR1 and CDR2: SGHRS, YFSETQ. The CDR3 is 18 residues long. The J segment lost 0 bases and the V segment lost 4 bases, leaving 7 bases of the junction unmatched. DNA of the CDR3: TGCGCCAGCAGCATCGGGACTAGCGGGGCGAGCTCCTACAATGAGCAGTTCTTC. Protein product: CASSIGTSGASSYNEQFF.

This clone is a singleton in its sample. The chain carries TRBV5-3 and TRBJ2-7; possible D gene TRBD2, 5 bases. TRBV5-3 is classed as an ORF, of uncertain function. The length of the CDR3 is 14 residues. V lost 8 bases and J 3 bases, leaving 18 bases between the germline ends. The CDR3 bases are TGTGCCAGCGCAGCGGATGGTGGAGGCTACGAGCAGTACTTC. This encodes CASAADGGGYEQYF.

V and J are TRBV27 and TRBJ2-4; 7 bases align to TRBD1. The CDR3 runs 15 residues. The ends lost 2 bases at V and 1 base at J; junction bases unmatched: 2. Germline V CDR1 and CDR2: MNHEY, SMNVEV (reference sequence). CDR3 loop: CASSLDRAAKNIQYF. As DNA, the CDR3 is TGTGCCAGCAGTTTAGACAGGGCGGCCAAAAACATTCAGTACTTC.

The rearrangement joins TRBV5-4 to TRBJ1-2; 7 bases align to TRBD1. The germline V gene encodes CDR1 SGHNT and CDR2 YYREEE (reference sequence). V shed 0 bases, J shed 7 bases, and the junction held 12 bases outside the gene matches. This CDR3 has 16 residues. The DNA for the CDR3 is TGTGCCAGCAGCTTGGGGTTAACGGGACAGTCCTCTGGCTACACCTTC. Translated, it gives CASSLGLTGQSSGYTF. Looking up the rest from reference TRBV5-4 and TRBJ1-2 gives the full variable domain: ETGVTQSPTHLIKTRGQQVTLRCSSQSGHNTVSWYQQALGQGPQFIFQYYREEENGRGNFPPRFSGLQFPNYSSELNVNALELDDSALYLCASSLGLTGQSSGYTFGSGTRLTVV.

V and J are TRBV10-3 and TRBJ2-2, with D perhaps matching TRBD2 (5 bases). The CDR3 is 12 residues long. V lost 6 bases, J lost 5 bases, and 7 bases lay in between. Germline-derived CDR1 and CDR2 are ENHRY and SYGVKD. The CDR3 loop is CAISGGTGELFF. In DNA form, the CDR3 reads TGTGCCATCAGCGGAGGAACCGGGGAGCTGTTTTTT.

The rearrangement joins TRBV27 to TRBJ1-5; 7 bases map to TRBD1. Germline-derived CDR1 and CDR2 are MNHEY and SMNVEV (reference sequence). The junction had 4 bases not matched to a gene; V was cut back by 6 bases and J by 2 bases. The CDR3 spans 14 residues. The CDR3 here is CASSRDRRNQPQHF. The DNA of the CDR3 is TGTGCCAGCAGCCGGGACAGACGCAATCAGCCCCAGCATTTT.

The rearrangement joins TRBV5-4 to TRBJ2-1; D perhaps matches TRBD2 (5 bases). The CDR3 length is 14 residues. V shed 4 bases and J shed 5 bases, with 13 bases lying between them. The germline V gene encodes CDR1 SGHNT and CDR2 YYREEE (reference sequence). The CDR3 reads CASSTPLGNNEQFF. Here the CDR3 DNA reads TGTGCCAGCAGCACCCCACTAGGGAACAATGAGCAGTTCTTC.

This rearrangement joins TRBV2 to TRBJ1-2, with 10 bases aligning to TRBD1. The CDR3 runs 15 residues. V trimming: 5 bases; J trimming: 6 bases; junction bases outside the gene matches: 9. The germline V gene has CDR1 SNHLY and CDR2 FYNNEI. The CDR3 DNA follows: TGTGCCAGCAGTTCCCCCGACAGGGGGCCTCATGGCTACACCTTC. It yields the protein CASSSPDRGPHGYTF.

This chain connects TRBV4-1 to TRBJ2-2; D perhaps matches TRBD1 (6 bases). V shed 3 bases and J shed 5 bases, with 19 bases lying between them. This CDR3 is built from 17 residues. Germline CDR1 MGHRA, CDR2 YSYEKL. The CDR3 coding sequence is TGCGCCAGCAGCCATAACCCTGACAGGCCGAGGACCGGGGAGCTGTTTTTT. This translates into CASSHNPDRPRTGELFF.

The chain is built from TRBV7-9 and TRBJ2-1; TRBD1 matches at 7 bases. The junction had 7 bases not matched to a gene; V was cut back by 5 bases and J by 9 bases. Germline-derived CDR1 and CDR2 are SEHNR and FQNEAQ (reference sequence). There are 13 residues in the CDR3. CDR3 nucleotide sequence: TGTGCCAGCAGCCGACAGGGATTGGGTGAGCAGTTCTTC. Encoded protein: CASSRQGLGEQFF.

The rearrangement links TRBV7-2 to TRBJ2-1; possible D gene TRBD1, 6 bases. Germline V CDR1 and CDR2: SGHTA, FQGNSA. The CDR3 extends over 14 amino acids. The V end lost 1 base, the J end lost 5 bases, and 9 bases lay between the germline ends. As DNA, the CDR3 is TGTGCCAGCAGCTTAGGACAGGCAAACAATGAGCAGTTCTTC. It codes for CASSLGQANNEQFF. Using reference TRBV7-2 and TRBJ2-1 for the parts outside the CDR3, the full variable domain is GAGVSQSPSNKVTEKGKDVELRCDPISGHTALYWYRQSLGQGLEFLIYFQGNSAPDKSGLPSDRFSAERTGGSVSTLTIQRTQQEDSAVYLCASSLGQANNEQFFGPGTRLTVL.

The chain employs TRBV5-1 and TRBJ2-7, with a weak D call TRBD1 (5 bases). V gave up 5 bases and J gave up 2 bases, with 11 bases separating them. The CDR3 is 13 amino acids. CDR1 is SGHRS, CDR2 YFSETQ, per germline. The CDR3 DNA reads TGCGCCAGCAGTATCCAGGGTGCCTACGAGCAGTACTTC. Protein: CASSIQGAYEQYF.

A few counts support this clone. The chain joins TRBV6-1 to TRBJ1-1, with D possibly being TRBD1 (5 bases). The CDR3 has 15 amino acids. V lost 1 base and J lost 8, with 17 bases in between. Looked up from germline, CDR1 is MNHNS and CDR2 is SASEGT. CDR3 protein: CASSEVRTRQSEAFF. The CDR3 DNA reads TGTGCCAGCAGTGAAGTCAGGACACGGCAATCAGAAGCTTTCTTT.

The genes are TRBV2 and TRBJ1-4, with TRBD1 matching 10 bases. V lost 8 bases, J lost 2 bases, and 5 bases stayed unmatched. This CDR3 spans 15 amino acids. Germline V gene sequence: CDR1 SNHLY, CDR2 FYNNEI. The CDR3 coding sequence is TGTGCCAGCGGACAGGGGGGCGTCACTAATGAAAAACTGTTTTTT. Amino acid sequence: CASGQGGVTNEKLFF. The whole variable domain, remainder taken from reference TRBV2 and TRBJ1-4, is EPEVTQTPSHQVTQMGQEVILRCVPISNHLYFYWYRQILGQKVEFLVSFYNNEISEKSEIFDDQFSVERPDGSNFTLKIRSTKLEDSAMYFCASGQGGVTNEKLFFGSGTQLSVL.

The rearrangement uses TRBV18 and TRBJ2-3; 7 nucleotides align to TRBD2. J gave up 2 bases and V 3 bases, and 5 bases lay outside the gene matches. The CDR3 spans 15 residues. Per the germline V gene, CDR1 is KGHSH and CDR2 is LQKENI. The CDR3 DNA is TGTGCCAGCTCACCCGCGGGGGTGAACACAGATACGCAGTATTTT. Translation gives CASSPAGVNTDTQYF.

V usage is TRBV5-1 and J usage is TRBJ2-7; a weak D match, TRBD2 (5 bases). Trimming removed 1 base at V and 3 bases at J, with 17 bases between. This CDR3 has 16 residues. The V gene's germline CDR1 is SGHRS and CDR2 YFSETQ. DNA for the CDR3: TGCGCCAGCAGCTTGCCCAGGAGGAGACCTGACTACGAGCAGTACTTC. The encoded protein is CASSLPRRRPDYEQYF.

This clone turned up a few times. The rearrangement links TRBV11-2 to TRBJ2-2; unclear D gene. The germline V and J ends were trimmed by 2 bases and 2 bases, with 6 bases remaining between them. Germline V CDR1 and CDR2: SGHAT, FQNNGV. The length of the CDR3 is 14 residues. The CDR3 DNA reads as TGTGCCAGCAGCTTACCAGGAAACACCGGGGAGCTGTTTTTT. It specifies CASSLPGNTGELFF. The variable domain in full, with the rest retrieved from reference TRBV11-2 and TRBJ2-2, is EAGVAQSPRYKIIEKRQSVAFWCNPISGHATLYWYQQILGQGPKLLIQFQNNGVVDDSQLPKDRFSAERLKGVDSTLKIQPAKLEDSAVYLCASSLPGNTGELFFGEGSRLTVL.

The rearrangement uses TRBV4-2 and TRBJ1-3; D call uncertain. This CDR3 region has 18 residues. Trimming cost V 4 bases and J 0 bases, with 19 bases left between them. CDR1 and CDR2 from the germline V gene are LGHNA and YNFKEQ. CDR3 nucleotide sequence: TGTGCCAGCAGCCCCCCCAGGTCACAGATCGACTCTGGAAACACCATATATTTT. As protein: CASSPPRSQIDSGNTIYF.

CDR3 amino acids: CASSLRRGGPGELFF. The DNA of the CDR3 is TGTGCCAGCAGCTTACGTCGGGGGGGCCCCGGGGAGCTGTTTTTT. The chain is built from TRBV7-2 and TRBJ2-2, with 8 bases matching TRBD2. The CDR3 length is 15 residues. Trimming removed 2 bases from V and 6 bases from J; junction bases left unmatched: 5. CDR1 SGHTA and CDR2 FQGNSA come from the germline V gene.